These 32 T cell receptor beta chains were all obtained from the same sample, sequenced in a study of cytomegalovirus exposure and HLA in healthy donors. This PCR relied on a set of 60 Vbeta primers and 13 Jbeta primers. Sequenced by immunoSEQ multiplex PCR; TCRdb stores in-frame clones only, minus some. The sample yields about 180,000 clones, 65% to 80% seen once. Specimen: PBMCs. All receptors come from a woman between 40 and 55 years old in good health and CMV-seronegative.

V is TRBV19 and J is TRBJ2-7, with D possibly TRBD1 on 6 matching bases. The CDR3 totals 11 residues. The germline V gene encodes CDR1 LNHDA and CDR2 SQIVND (reference sequence). V gave up 2 bases and J gave up 8 bases, with 7 bases separating them. CDR3 loop: CASSIQGKQYF. The DNA for the CDR3 is TGTGCCAGTAGTATACAGGGGAAGCAGTACTTC.

There are a few counts of this clone. The V and J genes are TRBV5-6 and TRBJ2-6; TRBD1 is a possible D gene (5 bases). The CDR3 extends over 14 amino acids. The germline V gene encodes CDR1 SGHDT and CDR2 YYEEEE. V was shortened by 6 bases and J by 4 bases, with 11 bases between the two germline ends. The CDR3 nucleotides are TGTGCCAGCACATGGGGCACCGGGGCCAACGTCCTGACTTTC. Residues: CASTWGTGANVLTF.

The V gene is TRBV7-9, the J gene TRBJ1-2; D remains unclear. V lost 7 bases and J lost 3, with 15 bases in between. The germline CDR1 and CDR2 sequences are SEHNR and FQNEAQ (reference sequence). This CDR3 comprises 14 residues. The CDR3, as DNA: TGTGCCAGCACCCTGGACCGGACTGACTATGGCTACACCTTC. Encoded protein: CASTLDRTDYGYTF.

This chain's CDR3 is CASSLGGGLTDTQYF. The CDR3 DNA is TGTGCCAGCAGCTTAGGGGGGGGCCTCACAGATACGCAGTATTTT. The genes are TRBV11-2 and TRBJ2-3, with D perhaps matching TRBD2 (7 bases). The V gene's germline CDR1 is SGHAT and CDR2 FQNNGV. With 1 base removed from V and 2 bases from J, the gap between germline ends came to 10 bases. There are 15 residues in the CDR3.

The chain carries TRBV5-1 and TRBJ1-1; tentatively, D is TRBD1 (6 bases). There are 16 residues in the CDR3. Looked up from germline, CDR1 is SGHRS and CDR2 is YFSETQ. Deletions cut 0 bases from V and 1 base from J, with 13 bases between. The CDR3 bases are TGCGCCAGCAGCTTGGGGGACACTAAACAGAACACTGAAGCTTTCTTT. Protein: CASSLGDTKQNTEAFF. The full variable domain, rest sourced from reference TRBV5-1 and TRBJ1-1, is KAGVTQTPRYLIKTRGQQVTLSCSPISGHRSVSWYQQTPGQGLQFLFEYFSETQRNKGNFPGRFSGRQFSNSRSEMNVSTLELGDSALYLCASSLGDTKQNTEAFFGQGTRLTVV.

This clone has a single count. The chain is built from TRBV5-1 and TRBJ1-4; D is perhaps TRBD1 (6 bases). Trimming pared 2 bases from V and 5 bases from J, leaving 13 bases between. The germline gives CDR1 SGHRS, CDR2 YFSETQ. The length of the CDR3 is 15 residues. The chain's CDR3 is CASSFTGIGNEKLFF. The CDR3 bases are TGCGCCAGCAGCTTTACAGGGATCGGAAATGAAAAACTGTTTTTT.

The gene calls are TRBV7-9 and TRBJ2-1; 10 bases align to TRBD1. Per the germline V gene, CDR1 is SEHNR and CDR2 is FQNEAQ (reference sequence). With V trimmed by 5 bases and J by 9 bases, 7 bases remained unmatched. This CDR3 comprises 14 residues. CDR3 loop: CASSPPGTGAEQFF. CDR3 coding DNA: TGTGCCAGCAGCCCACCCGGGACAGGGGCTGAGCAGTTCTTC.

The rearrangement links TRBV15 to TRBJ2-2, with D maybe TRBD1 (7 bases). Deletions cut 3 bases from V and 4 bases from J, with 30 bases between. The CDR3 is made up of 21 amino acids. The V gene's germline CDR1 is LNHNV and CDR2 YYDKDF (reference sequence). Here the CDR3 DNA reads TGTGCCACCAGCAGCGCTGCCGGGACAGACACTAGCATTGGTGCCACCGGGGAGCTGTTTTTT. Its protein is CATSSAAGTDTSIGATGELFF.

The chain links TRBV13 to TRBJ2-1; 10 nucleotides match TRBD2. The CDR3 is made up of 15 amino acids. Per the germline V gene, CDR1 is PRHDT and CDR2 is FYEKMQ (reference sequence). Losses at the gene ends were 0 bases for V and 10 bases for J; bases not matched to a gene: 6. CDR3 in amino acids: CASSLGLAGATEQFF. CDR3 in DNA: TGTGCCAGCAGCTTAGGTCTAGCGGGGGCGACAGAGCAGTTCTTC.

This chain joins TRBV7-2 and TRBJ1-4; unclear D gene. CDR3 size: 14 residues. CDR1 and CDR2 from the germline V gene are SGHTA and FQGNSA. With 5 bases removed from V and 8 bases from J, the gap between germline ends came to 15 bases. The CDR3 region is CASSIIRGGEKLFF. In DNA, the CDR3 is TGTGCCAGCAGCATCATTCGGGGTGGGGAAAAACTGTTTTTT.

The sample holds a few counts of this clone. The rearrangement uses TRBV4-3 and TRBJ1-5, with D possibly TRBD1 on 6 matching bases. Germline CDR1 LGHNA, CDR2 YSLEER. V was trimmed by 1 base and J by 9 bases, leaving 16 bases between them. There are 15 residues in the CDR3. CDR3 protein: CASSQARGGAGPQHF. The CDR3 coding sequence is TGCGCCAGCAGCCAAGCGCGTGGGGGCGCGGGGCCCCAGCATTTT.

This clone occurred once. The chain has TRBV28 and TRBJ2-1; 7 nucleotides line up with TRBD2. Germline values: CDR1 MDHEN, CDR2 SYDVKM. Germline trimming cut 2 bases from V and 7 bases from J; bases unmatched to any gene: 8. This CDR3 comprises 15 residues. The CDR3 coding sequence is TGTGCCAGCAGTTTAATTGGGGGAGGGCGAAATGAGCAGTTCTTC. It yields the protein CASSLIGGGRNEQFF.

V usage is TRBV5-1 and J usage is TRBJ2-5, with D perhaps matching TRBD2 (5 bases). The DNA end is more similar to TRBJ2-7, so the J call may be wrong. The CDR3 has 12 residues. Germline V gives CDR1 SGHRS, CDR2 YFSETQ. The CDR3 reads CASSPSTYEQYF. For the CDR3, the DNA is TGCGCCAGCAGCCCTAGCACCTACGAGCAGTACTTC.

The rearrangement links TRBV9 to TRBJ2-2, with a weak D call TRBD1 (6 bases). Germline CDR1 reads SGDLS; CDR2 reads YYNGEE. The V end lost 3 bases, the J end lost 3 bases, and 21 bases lay between the germline ends. There are 18 residues in the CDR3. CDR3 sequence (DNA): TGTGCCAGCAGCGAGGGGGAATCAATTGGCCGGGACACCGGGGAGCTGTTTTTT. This translates into CASSEGESIGRDTGELFF.

A remark on this clone: Other DNA sequences in the same sample also yield this CDR3. The V call is TRBV7-9, the J call TRBJ1-2; D ambiguous. Germline CDR1 is SEHNR and CDR2 is FQNEAQ (reference sequence). V lost 1 base and J 8 bases, leaving 5 bases between the germline ends. The CDR3 spans 11 residues. CDR3 in DNA: TGTGCCAGCAGCTTAGATAGAGGCTACACCTTC. Encoded protein: CASSLDRGYTF.

This clone occurred a few times. This CDR3 reads CASSLDGDSGQPQHF. The CDR3 DNA is TGCGCCAGCAGCCTAGACGGGGACAGCGGTCAGCCCCAGCATTTT. The chain is built from TRBV5-1 and TRBJ1-5; 7 bases are a match to TRBD1. The CDR3 runs to 15 residues. In germline, CDR1 is SGHRS, CDR2 YFSETQ. The V and J ends lost 4 bases and 6 bases, in that order; junction bases with no gene match: 10.

V usage is TRBV4-2 and J usage is TRBJ2-1, with 8 bases fitting TRBD2. CDR3 length: 16 amino acids. After removal of 1 base from V and 2 bases from J, the junction contained 4 bases not matched to a gene. Germline CDR1 reads LGHNA; CDR2 reads YNFKEQ. The CDR3 coding sequence is TGTGCCAGCAGCCAAGTCGGGGGGGGCCCCTACAATGAGCAGTTCTTC. This codes for CASSQVGGGPYNEQFF.

This clone was picked up one time. The rearrangement joins TRBV7-9 to TRBJ1-1; maybe TRBD1 (5 bases). Trimming stripped 6 bases from V and 0 bases from J, with 11 bases between. Germline V gene lookup returns CDR1 SEHNR and CDR2 FQNEAQ (reference sequence). CDR3 size: 14 residues. CDR3 DNA: TGTGCCAGCAGAGGAGGGACGGTGAACACTGAAGCTTTCTTT. This sequence encodes CASRGGTVNTEAFF.

J is TRBJ1-2 and V is TRBV7-9; no reliable D call. CDR3 length: 13 amino acids. V shed 1 base and J shed 7 bases, with 10 bases lying between them. Germline V gene data show CDR1 as SEHNR and CDR2 as FQNEAQ (reference sequence). The CDR3 bases are TGTGCCAGCAGCTTAGGTCCCAGTGGTGGCTACACCTTC. This translates into CASSLGPSGGYTF.

The chain has TRBV6-5 and TRBJ2-5; TRBD1 might be the D (6 bases). The DNA end favors TRBJ2-7, so the J call may be wrong. Germline CDR1 and CDR2: MNHEY and SVGAGI. The CDR3 is 15 amino acids. DNA of the CDR3: TGTGCCAGCAGTTACCAACAGGGAAGCCACTACGAGCAGTACTTC. Amino acids: CASSYQQGSHYEQYF.

The chain employs TRBV6-1 and TRBJ2-5; D is unresolved. The ends were cut back, 2 bases at V and 6 bases at J, with 10 bases in the middle. The CDR3 is made up of 13 amino acids. Germline CDR1 MNHNS, CDR2 SASEGT. CDR3 in amino acids: CASSESTVQTQYF. Written as DNA, the CDR3 is TGTGCCAGCAGTGAATCCACAGTACAGACCCAGTACTTC.

CDR3 amino acids: CASSAYSGLAGVTGELFF. CDR3 nucleotide sequence: TGTGCCAGCAGTGCTTACTCGGGACTAGCGGGAGTTACCGGGGAGCTGTTTTTT. V usage is TRBV6-1 and J usage is TRBJ2-2, with 14 bases that match TRBD2. V dropped 4 bases and J dropped 5; count of bases not matched to a gene: 9. The length of the CDR3 is 18 residues. Germline V CDR1 and CDR2: MNHNS, SASEGT.

This chain links TRBV4-3 with TRBJ1-5; D perhaps matches TRBD1 (5 bases). CDR1 LGHNA and CDR2 YSLEER come from the germline V gene. Trimming left V 4 bases short and J 6 bases short, with 13 bases between. The CDR3 totals 14 residues. In nucleotides, the CDR3 is TGCGCCAGCAGCCGATTGGGGCCCGCTCAGCCCCAGCATTTT. Its protein product is CASSRLGPAQPQHF.

This rearrangement joins TRBV5-4 to TRBJ1-1; no reliable D call. The germline CDR1 and CDR2 sequences are SGHNT and YYREEE (reference sequence). The ends were cut back, 0 bases at V and 3 bases at J, with 12 bases in the middle. The CDR3 has 15 amino acids. CDR3: CASSLEGGIYTEAFF. The CDR3 region has the DNA TGTGCCAGCAGCTTGGAGGGCGGGATTTACACTGAAGCTTTCTTT.

The rearrangement uses TRBV7-2 and TRBJ2-1; possible D gene TRBD1, 5 bases. From germline, CDR1 is SGHTA and CDR2 FQGNSA. This CDR3 is built from 15 residues. Deletions cut 3 bases from V and 4 bases from J, with 13 bases between. CDR3 DNA sequence: TGTGCCAGCAGCTTCACAGGACGTACTTACAATGAGCAGTTCTTC. Translating it yields CASSFTGRTYNEQFF.

This clone was seen more than once but under ten times. The rearrangement links TRBV19 to TRBJ1-5; TRBD1 is a possible D gene (5 bases). V shed 10 bases and J shed 0 bases, with 13 bases lying between them. The germline V gene encodes CDR1 LNHDA and CDR2 SQIVND (reference sequence). The CDR3 loop spans 14 amino acids. CDR3 sequence reads: CATKGDYSNQPQHF. The CDR3 coding sequence is TGTGCCACTAAAGGGGACTATAGCAATCAGCCCCAGCATTTT.

This clone was counted between two and nine times. This sequence joins TRBV7-9 and TRBJ2-5; D is unresolved. The CDR3 is made up of 14 amino acids. Trimming took 6 bases from V and 4 from J, leaving 15 bases between them. In germline, CDR1 is SEHNR, CDR2 FQNEAQ (reference sequence). The CDR3 protein is CASSTLGSRETQYF. The CDR3 coding sequence is TGTGCCAGCAGTACCCTCGGGTCAAGAGAGACCCAGTACTTC.

The genes are TRBV5-1 and TRBJ1-3; TRBD1 matches at 8 bases. Trimming at V came to 0 bases and at J to 2 bases, leaving 1 base not matched to a gene. The CDR3 runs 15 residues. Germline assignment: CDR1 SGHRS and CDR2 YFSETQ. The CDR3 spells CASSLGDRTGNTIYF. CDR3 sequence (DNA): TGCGCCAGCAGCTTGGGGGACAGGACTGGAAACACCATATATTTT.

The genes are TRBV28 and TRBJ1-2, with 8 bases lining up with TRBD1. V dropped 8 bases and J dropped 8; count of bases not matched to a gene: 28. There are 19 residues in the CDR3. CDR1 is MDHEN, CDR2 SYDVKM, per germline. CDR3 nucleotide sequence: TGTGCCAGCCTCAAATCGCCTCGACAGGGGTCCCCTCTCGGTCGAGGCTACACCTTC. Translating gives CASLKSPRQGSPLGRGYTF.

This clone has just a few counts. The chain links TRBV6-1 to TRBJ1-5; 7 positions agree with TRBD1. This CDR3 is 13 amino acids long. The trim removed 5 bases at V and 6 bases at J, leaving 4 bases unmatched. Germline V gene sequence: CDR1 MNHNS, CDR2 SASEGT. In nucleotides, the CDR3 is TGTGCCAGCAGTATTGACAGGGTTCAGCCCCAGCATTTT. Its protein is CASSIDRVQPQHF.

The chain employs TRBV19 and TRBJ2-3; 7 nucleotides agree with TRBD2. Trimming took 5 bases from V and 8 from J; bases not matched to a gene: 10. The length of the CDR3 is 14 residues. Looked up from germline, CDR1 is LNHDA and CDR2 is SQIVND (reference sequence). CDR3 DNA: TGTGCCAGTAGTGACGTATTGACTAGCCCTACGCAGTATTTT. Protein: CASSDVLTSPTQYF.

The chain combines TRBV10-3 with TRBJ2-5; 10 bases are a match to TRBD1. Per germline, CDR1 ENHRY and CDR2 SYGVKD. The V segment lost 2 bases and the J segment 5 bases; nucleotides outside the gene matches: 8. This CDR3 spans 16 amino acids. The CDR3 coding sequence is TGTGCCATCAGTGAGGACAGGGGGCGCCGGGGGGAGACCCAGTACTTC. This sequence encodes CAISEDRGRRGETQYF.